The present T cell receptor beta chain was sequenced within a study of cytomegalovirus exposure and HLA in healthy donors. The V segment lost 4 bases and the J segment 6 bases; nucleotides outside the gene matches: 12. Per the germline V gene, CDR1 is MNHNY and CDR2 is SVGAGI (reference sequence). The CDR3 runs 15 residues. Participants comprised healthy donors of bone marrow. PCR involved 60 Vbeta and 13 Jbeta primers. Clones were sequenced by immunoSEQ multiplex PCR, and TCRdb holds only the in-frame ones, with some missing. The sample includes some 120,000 clones, around 80% of them seen just once.

The V call is TRBV6-6, the J call TRBJ2-7; 7 bases fit TRBD2. The sample comprised PBMCs. This TCR was recovered from a man aged 45-60 years in good health and CMV-seronegative. CDR3 loop: CASSWGGRRAGEQYF. CDR3 coding DNA: TGTGCCAGCAGTTGGGGGGGAAGACGTGCGGGCGAGCAGTACTTC.